This T cell receptor (beta chain) was sequenced during a study of T cell repertoires in cytomegalovirus infection. In germline, CDR1 is SEHNR, CDR2 FQNEAQ (reference sequence). V shed 1 base, J shed 11 bases, and the junction held 8 bases outside the gene matches. CDR3 length: 14 amino acids. This clonotype was observed many times. TCRdb independently ran MiXCR on the reads; one entry per CDR3 protein. The sample has roughly 240,000 distinct CDR3 sequences, under 8.5% seen once. Source material: PBMCs. The TCR originated in a human donor in good health (CMV status not recorded). Some clones in this sample may be carry-over from other donors' samples. The chain combines TRBV7-9 with TRBJ1-1, with 9 bases matching TRBD1. The CDR3 reads CASSLGVTGGDAFF. The CDR3 DNA sequence: TGTGCCAGCAGCTTAGGGGTTACAGGGGGCGACGCTTTCTTT. Together with reference TRBV7-9 and TRBJ1-1, the CDR3 gives the full variable domain: DTGVSQNPRHKITKRGQNVTFRCDPISEHNRLYWYRQTLGQGPEFLTYFQNEAQLEKSRLLSDRFSAERPKGSFSTLEIQRTEQGDSAMYLCASSLGVTGGDAFFGQGTRLTVV.